The present entry profiles one TCR beta chain with its context. This clonotype appeared many times. This clone's antigen is unknown. Nothing much larger sits one base from this clone, and base qualities are not available. Ophthalmopathy patients had moderately to severely active disease, Clinical Activity Score of at least 3, NOSPECS grade of at least 4, and duration under 3 months. Any patient with an uncontrolled infection, another autoimmune disease, pregnancy or lactation was excluded. Diagnoses were established on the basis of clinical symptoms, serum thyroxine and TRAb, thyroid ultrasound, and orbital computed tomography. PBMCs were separated from roughly 9.6 ml of fresh peripheral blood using Ficoll-Paque density gradient centrifugation. Total RNA was extracted with Trizol reagent, and quality was checked on an Agilent 2100 Bioanalyzer. These data belong to a study of T cells in Graves' hyperthyroidism and ophthalmopathy (dated 2019 in TCRdb). Describing the broader study: Peripheral blood samples were taken at initial diagnosis, before any treatment was given. A discovery cohort of about a hundred patients, 43 with Graves' ophthalmopathy and over 55 with stable Graves' hyperthyroidism, was used to find distinguishing TCR V-J signatures. Prospective prediction of ophthalmopathy was tested in an independent validation cohort consisting of under 20 hyperthyroidism patients and some 17 patients who later progressed to ophthalmopathy. The approximately 98 discovery patients were randomly divided into training and test sets at a 7:3 ratio. The study also compared thyroid tissue and blood T-cell repertoires from 5 to 7 Graves' hyperthyroidism patients. After blood sampling, hyperthyroidism patients were treated with methimazole at a starting dose of 30 mg daily, and ophthalmopathy patients were treated with high-dose intravenous methylprednisolone. According to the paper, TCR Vbeta CDR3 sequencing was carried out on over 130 peripheral blood samples, which came from 40 to 45 ophthalmopathy, around 74 hyperthyroidism and about 17 progressor patients.

Amplification of TCR beta CDR3 regions was carried out from RNA transcripts. The TCR CDR3 was subjected to a first round of RT-PCR using the HTBI primer set and the Qiagen OneStep RT-PCR kit. The libraries were constructed in a second round of multiplex PCR and then size-selected and purified. The libraries were sequenced on an Illumina HiSeq2000 using paired-end 100 bp reads. As for the authors' bioinformatics: SOAPnuke was used to process the raw data, removing reads that contained adapters or uncalled bases, had a mean Phred below 15, or lacked an exact match to the constant primer or identifier. High-quality paired reads were merged using COPE v1.2.5, and each unique nucleotide sequence was defined as a clonotype. MiTCR v1.1 was used to align clonotypes to the IMGT TRBV, TRBD and TRBJ reference segments. Only V-J combinations with frequency above 0.0001, covering 99% to 99.2% of repertoires, were analysed. The TCS score was defined as the ratio of F50 (clonal expansion) to E x V (chaos), calculated using BLOSUM62-based TCRdist between CDR3 peptides within each V-J. Welch's t-statistics and random forest reduced just over 500 V-J features to some 14, which were used in a naive Bayes classifier (R e1071). The similarity between thyroid and blood repertoires was quantified using the Morisita-Horn index. The public reads were quality trimmed at Q25 with fastp and then assembled into clones with MiXCR by TCRdb, keeping productive beta chains. Merged by CDR3 protein, the rows form single entries marked with the most common genes and DNA. The V and J calls were not made by the authors but by TCRdb's processing. Here the sample has 640,000 or so distinct CDR3 sequences; 14% to 15% occur a single time. Roughly 4.5% of the sample is taken by the ten largest.

Overall study outcomes, separate from this receptor: Sample size was not statistically predetermined, and blinding of investigators to group allocation was not performed. During validation, the model predicted progression to ophthalmopathy a median of approximately six months ahead of onset, with around 65% sensitivity and under 85% specificity. In cross-validation, a model built on a 13 V-J signature told ophthalmopathy apart from stable hyperthyroidism with approximately 90% sensitivity and about 81% specificity, and in testing the same model reached 80%/75%. Most expanded thyroid clonotypes (frequency above 0.001) were also detected in blood, a finding suggesting that blood repertoires may reflect thyroid immune responses.

V and J are truncated by 3 bases and 3 bases respectively, leaving an intervening sequence of 8 bases. The CDR3, from cysteine to phenylalanine, totals 13 residues. Kept here is only the CDR3 DNA, which spans 39 bases and is read in frame from base 1. The germline V gene yields SNHLY for CDR1 and FYNNEI for CDR2. The sample consisted of blood. This sequence was found in a woman between 35 and 50 years old with Graves' ophthalmopathy. Rearrangement joined TRBV2 to TRBJ1-2; tentative D gene TRBD1, with 5 bases matching. The DNA sequence reads TGTGCCAGCAGTGAGGGAGGGGACTATGGCTACACCTTC. This is translated as CASSEGGDYGYTF.